This T cell receptor beta chain emerged from a study of shared clonotypes between healthy human individuals. Concerning this clone itself: The antigen is undetermined.

Assay execution took place at the deep level. Here immunoSEQ multiplex PCR was the method, and the copy in TCRdb shows in-frame clones only, minus some. Found here are about 980,000 clones, less than 85% of them singletons; the top ten hold roughly 1.5%. Notes on the study in general: Non-shared clonotypes had lower generation probabilities than clonotypes shared by all four sorted-subset donors. Naive subsets usually exceeded memory subsets in estimated richness.

CDR1 is ENHRY, CDR2 SYGVKD, per germline. J gave up 10 bases and V 5 bases, and 5 bases lay outside the gene matches. CDR3 size: 13 residues. The TCR comes from a man aged 18 to 29 in good health. Source material: memory CD4+ T cells sorted from blood. This sample's subset: CD45RA-negative fraction. The V and J genes are TRBV10-3 and TRBJ2-2; TRBD1 aligns across 9 bases. Here the CDR3 reads CAISRTGVAELFF. CDR3 nucleotides: TGTGCCATCAGTCGGACAGGGGTCGCGGAGCTGTTTTTT.